A single sample is the source of the 10 T cell receptor beta chains below, sequenced in a study of OX40 agonist ivuxolimab in advanced cancers. Some clones are missing from TCRdb's copy, which holds only in-frame ones; the method was immunoSEQ multiplex PCR. The repertoire holds 78,000 or so clones, with roughly 92% as singletons. Sequenced material: CD4+ or CD8+ T cells sorted from blood, taken in a trial of the OX40 agonist ivuxolimab. These receptor sequences come from an adult with an advanced solid tumor such as melanoma, head and neck, liver or kidney cancer.

This sequence joins TRBV12-5 and TRBJ1-2, with 8 bases that match TRBD1. This CDR3 has 16 amino acids. The germline V gene encodes CDR1 LGHNT and CDR2 FRNRAP. After removal of 1 base from V and 14 bases from J, the junction contained 18 bases not matched to a gene. CDR3 sequence reads: CASGLASPRPRTGCTF. CDR3 DNA sequence: TGTGCTAGTGGTTTGGCCTCCCCCCGGCCGAGGACAGGGTGTACCTTC.

The rearrangement links TRBV2 to TRBJ1-1; unclear D gene. Trimming cost V 8 bases and J 0 bases, with 19 bases left between them. The CDR3 spans 16 residues. Germline values: CDR1 SNHLY, CDR2 FYNNEI. CDR3 sequence reads: CASQDGYFAVNTEAFF. CDR3 in DNA: TGTGCCAGCCAAGACGGGTATTTCGCCGTGAACACTGAAGCTTTCTTT.

V gene TRBV6-1 combines with J gene TRBJ2-7, with D possibly TRBD1 on 5 matching bases. This CDR3 comprises 15 residues. V was cut by 6 bases and J by 4 bases, with 19 bases left in between. Germline values: CDR1 MNHNS, CDR2 SASEGT. The chain's CDR3 is CASRVAPGNYYEQYF. The CDR3 region has the DNA TGTGCCAGCAGGGTGGCACCAGGGAATTATTACGAGCAGTACTTC.

The chain couples TRBV30 to TRBJ1-2; D might be TRBD1 (6 bases). Trimming took 7 bases from V and 4 from J, leaving 16 bases between them. The germline V gene has CDR1 GTSNPN and CDR2 SVGIG (reference sequence). The CDR3 consists of 13 residues. The CDR3 region is CALPDRISYGYTF. The CDR3 bases are TGTGCCTTGCCTGACAGGATATCCTATGGCTACACCTTC.

The V and J genes are TRBV30 and TRBJ2-5, with 10 positions matching TRBD2. J gave up 5 bases and V 2 bases, and 8 bases lay outside the gene matches. This CDR3 region has 15 residues. Germline lookup yields CDR1 GTSNPN and CDR2 SVGIG (reference sequence). Here the CDR3 reads CAWSLSGGASETQYF. The CDR3 region has the DNA TGTGCCTGGAGTCTAAGCGGGGGGGCCTCGGAGACCCAGTACTTC.

This clone has only one observation. The chain combines TRBV29-1 with TRBJ2-3; 8 bases align to TRBD1. This CDR3 has 14 amino acids. Germline CDR1 and CDR2: SQVTM and ANQGSEA. V was pared by 7 bases and J by 1 base, with 7 bases of the junction left unmatched. Here the CDR3 reads CSAAQGAGTDTQYF. DNA for the CDR3: TGCAGCGCCGCTCAGGGGGCCGGCACAGATACGCAGTATTTT.

The chain links TRBV18 to TRBJ1-1; the D is unclear. Germline lookup yields CDR1 KGHSH and CDR2 LQKENI. The CDR3 spans 12 residues. Trimming took off 3 bases at V and 11 bases at J, with 13 bases between the two ends. In DNA form, the CDR3 reads TGTGCCAGCTCACCTAAATCGAACCGCGCTTTCTTT. It translates to CASSPKSNRAFF.

The chain uses TRBV28 and TRBJ2-7; TRBD2 aligns across 8 bases. V was pared by 6 bases and J by 2 bases, with 9 bases of the junction left unmatched. This CDR3 region has 15 residues. Looked up from germline, CDR1 is MDHEN and CDR2 is SYDVKM. DNA of the CDR3: TGTGCCAGCAGAACCGGGACTAGTCTTCCCTACGAGCAGTACTTC. This codes for CASRTGTSLPYEQYF.

This CDR3 reads CASSRGYTSTDTQYF. CDR3 DNA sequence: TGTGCCAGCAGTCGCGGCTACACTAGCACAGATACGCAGTATTTT. J is TRBJ2-3 and V is TRBV6-4; no clear D gene. V lost 5 bases, J lost 0 bases, and 12 bases lay in between. The CDR3 runs 15 residues. The germline V gene encodes CDR1 MRHNA and CDR2 SNTAGT.

The J gene is TRBJ1-5, the V gene TRBV6-6, with 7 nucleotides matching TRBD1. Unmatched junction bases numbered 4, after V lost 7 bases and J lost 1 base. The CDR3 loop spans 14 amino acids. Germline values: CDR1 MNHNY, CDR2 SVGAGI (reference sequence). This CDR3 reads CASILGQSNQPQHF. In nucleotides, the CDR3 is TGTGCCAGCATCCTGGGACAGAGCAATCAGCCCCAGCATTTT.